One and the same sample provided the 18 T cell receptor beta chains below, sequenced in a study of human T cells and chemical hapten exposure. Each CDR3 protein gets one entry after TCRdb re-called the RACE reads with MiXCR. The data show roughly 69,000 distinct CDR3 sequences, with approximately 11% seen just once and approximately 2.4% held by the top ten. Time point described: patch test 3, about 24 weeks after DPC sensitization. Treatment here: therapeutic diphenylcyclopropenone sensitization with weekly scalp DPC. Sequenced here: whole blood, sampled in connection with sensitization to the hapten diphenylcyclopropenone (DPC). The receptors come from a woman in her thirties with alopecia areata. Some clones in this sample may be carry-over from other donors' samples.

The chain has TRBV2 and TRBJ1-5, with D possibly matching TRBD1 (5 bases). V lost 2 bases, J lost 2 bases, and 16 bases lay in between. Germline values: CDR1 SNHLY, CDR2 FYNNEI. This CDR3 region has 17 residues. The CDR3 nucleotides are TGTGCCAGCAGTGAAACGCGGGGGAATGCGGGCAATCAGCCCCAGCATTTT. Its protein is CASSETRGNAGNQPQHF.

The CDR3 DNA follows: TGTGCCAGCAGTTCGCAGCGGGGATACCTTGCCTACGAGCAGTACTTC. Protein: CASSSQRGYLAYEQYF. V gene TRBV28 combines with J gene TRBJ2-7, with 7 bases identical to TRBD2. This CDR3 is 16 amino acids long. CDR1 is MDHEN and CDR2 is SYDVKM in the germline V gene. The V gene end was trimmed by 4 bases and the J gene end by 2 bases; junction bases not matched to a gene: 11.

This clonotype has more than one count but fewer than ten. The J gene is TRBJ1-3, the V gene TRBV6-5, with D uncertain. This CDR3 comprises 14 residues. The V gene's germline CDR1 is MNHEY and CDR2 SVGAGI. Trimming removed 2 bases from V and 1 base from J, with 6 bases in between. CDR3 loop: CASSYGVSGNTIYF. The CDR3 DNA reads TGTGCCAGCAGTTACGGCGTTTCTGGAAACACCATATATTTT.

Written as DNA, the CDR3 is TGTGCCAGCAGCTTAGTCGTGGACATTCAGTACTTC. It is translated as CASSLVVDIQYF. The chain employs TRBV7-2 and TRBJ2-4; no clear D gene. This CDR3 contains 12 residues. Trimming removed 1 base at V and 8 bases at J, with 6 bases between. The V gene's germline CDR1 is SGHTA and CDR2 FQGNSA.

The chain joins TRBV28 to TRBJ2-5; no clear D. CDR1 is MDHEN and CDR2 is SYDVKM in the germline V gene. The CDR3 covers 11 residues. With 6 bases removed from V and 5 bases from J, the gap between germline ends came to 7 bases. Written as DNA, the CDR3 is TGTGCCAGCAGGCTAAGGGAGACCCAGTACTTC. Protein product: CASRLRETQYF. Full variable domain (rest looked up from reference TRBV28 and TRBJ2-5): DVKVTQSSRYLVKRTGEKVFLECVQDMDHENMFWYRQDPGLGLRLIYFSYDVKMKEKGDIPEGYSVSREKKERFSLILESASTNQTSMYLCASRLRETQYFGPGTRLLVL.

This clonotype came up many times. V usage is TRBV7-6 and J usage is TRBJ2-5; D might be TRBD1 or TRBD2, each matching 6 bases. CDR3 size: 14 residues. Germline CDR1 is SGHVS and CDR2 is FNYEAQ. Trimming cost V 6 bases and J 0 bases, with 11 bases left between them. CDR3 sequence (DNA): TGTGCCAGCAGTGAGGGGGGTTACCAAGAGACCCAGTACTTC. Residues: CASSEGGYQETQYF.

V gene TRBV9 combines with J gene TRBJ2-2; D could derive from TRBD1 or TRBD2 (6 bases each). CDR3 length equals 16 residues. V lost 0 bases and J 0 bases, leaving 9 bases between the germline ends. Germline CDR1 reads SGDLS; CDR2 reads YYNGEE. CDR3 loop: CASSVGGAPNTGELFF. CDR3 DNA sequence: TGTGCCAGCAGCGTAGGGGGGGCGCCGAACACCGGGGAGCTGTTTTTT.

This clonotype was picked up a small number of times. V gene TRBV7-9 combines with J gene TRBJ1-6; D gene uncertain. Trimming cost V 5 bases and J 4 bases, with 9 bases left between them. The V gene's germline CDR1 is SEHNR and CDR2 FQNEAQ (reference sequence). The CDR3 has 14 residues. In DNA form, the CDR3 reads TGTGCCAGCAGCCCCCGGGCTTATAATTCACCCCTCCACTTT. This codes for CASSPRAYNSPLHF.

In this sample, this clonotype turned up a few times. The chain carries TRBV10-2 and TRBJ1-2, with TRBD1 matching 7 bases. The germline V gene has CDR1 WSHSY and CDR2 SAAADI. The CDR3 sequence is 13 residues long. After removal of 3 bases from V and 3 bases from J, the junction contained 1 base not matched to a gene. The CDR3 protein is CASSERGHYGYTF. The DNA of the CDR3 is TGCGCCAGCAGTGAAAGGGGGCACTATGGCTACACCTTC.

Ten or more counts support this clonotype. The chain combines TRBV6-6 with TRBJ2-7, with TRBD1 matching 8 bases. The germline V gene has CDR1 MNHNY and CDR2 SVGAGI (reference sequence). V lost 6 bases, J lost 0 bases, and 10 bases stayed unmatched. CDR3 length equals 16 residues. The CDR3 sequence: CASRSFDRGSSYEQYF. DNA of the CDR3: TGTGCCAGCAGGTCCTTCGACAGGGGTAGCTCCTACGAGCAGTACTTC.

This clonotype was found a few times. The rearrangement joins TRBV6-2 or TRBV6-3 to TRBJ1-5; weak D call: TRBD1 (5 bases). Germline values: CDR1 MNHEY, CDR2 SVGEGT. Trimming stripped 4 bases from V and 2 bases from J, with 12 bases between. The CDR3 sequence is 15 residues long. CDR3: CASSSGGSGNQPQHF. CDR3 nucleotides: TGTGCCAGCAGTTCCGGGGGATCGGGCAATCAGCCCCAGCATTTT.

There are a few counts of this clonotype. The V gene is TRBV5-1, the J gene TRBJ2-1, with D perhaps TRBD1 (6 bases). The CDR3 runs 15 residues. Germline lookup yields CDR1 SGHRS and CDR2 YFSETQ. The ends were cut back, 4 bases at V and 8 bases at J, with 19 bases in the middle. Here the CDR3 DNA reads TGCGCCAGCAGCCAAGGACAGCCGGGGCGCGATGAGCAGTTCTTC. As protein: CASSQGQPGRDEQFF.

The V gene is TRBV12-3 or TRBV12-4, the J gene TRBJ1-3; D remains unclear. The CDR3 totals 15 residues. Trimming left V 3 bases short and J 0 bases short, with 9 bases between. CDR3 residues: CASSFGPISGNTIYF. CDR3 DNA: TGTGCCAGCAGTTTCGGTCCCATCTCTGGAAACACCATATATTTT.

V usage is TRBV7-8 and J usage is TRBJ1-5; 7 bases map to TRBD1. The J segment lost 1 base and the V segment lost 1 base, leaving 10 bases of the junction unmatched. Per the germline V gene, CDR1 is SGHVS and CDR2 is FQNEAQ. There are 18 residues in the CDR3. As DNA, the CDR3 is TGTGCCAGCAGCTTAGTGGGGGCCCACAGGGGAAGCAATCAGCCCCAGCATTTT. Translated, it gives CASSLVGAHRGSNQPQHF.

This clonotype was recorded only once. The V gene is TRBV6-5, the J gene TRBJ2-3, with 12 positions matching TRBD2. Germline V gene sequence: CDR1 MNHEY, CDR2 SVGAGI. The CDR3 length is 18 residues. The V segment lost 1 base and the J segment 2 bases; nucleotides outside the gene matches: 7. The CDR3: CASSYFPSSGGATDTQYF. The CDR3 bases are TGTGCCAGCAGTTACTTTCCCTCTAGCGGGGGGGCCACAGATACGCAGTATTTT.

This clonotype was seen at least ten times. This chain links TRBV6-2 or TRBV6-3 with TRBJ2-1; 9 nucleotides align to TRBD1. This CDR3 spans 13 amino acids. V lost 8 bases and J lost 7; bases outside the gene matches: 6. Germline lookup yields CDR1 MNHEY and CDR2 SVGEGT. The CDR3: CASDRGGLNEQFF. In nucleotides, the CDR3 is TGTGCCAGCGACAGGGGGGGTCTGAATGAGCAGTTCTTC.

This clonotype was observed at least ten times. The J gene is TRBJ1-3, the V gene TRBV5-4; D remains ambiguous. V was clipped by 5 bases and J by 0 bases, with 15 bases between them. Per the germline V gene, CDR1 is SGHNT and CDR2 is YYREEE (reference sequence). CDR3 size: 16 residues. The CDR3, as DNA: TGTGCCAGCAGTTCGCAGAGCAGGATCTCTGGAAACACCATATATTTT. As protein: CASSSQSRISGNTIYF.

This clonotype was observed a handful of times. This chain's CDR3 is CASSEIRPSSTEAFF. The CDR3 coding sequence is TGTGCCAGCAGTGAAATAAGGCCTTCGAGCACTGAAGCTTTCTTT. The genes are TRBV6-1 and TRBJ1-1; D is undetermined. V was shortened by 2 bases and J by 4 bases, with 14 bases between the two germline ends. CDR1 is MNHNS and CDR2 is SASEGT in the germline V gene. This CDR3 has 15 amino acids.